A single sample is the source of the 5 T cell receptor beta chains below, sequenced in a study of T cell responses to AZD1222 COVID-19 vaccine. Data came from immunoSEQ multiplex PCR; TCRdb stores just in-frame clones and leaves some out. The sample includes under 150,000 clones, 85% to 90% seen only once; the top ten take under 9%. The specimen was peripheral blood, collected on day 0 of AZD1222 vaccination. Receptors were obtained from an adult in good health.

The CDR3 region is CASSQGRNTEAFF. In DNA form, the CDR3 reads TGTGCCAGCAGCCAGGGGCGGAACACTGAAGCTTTCTTT. The rearrangement joins TRBV27 to TRBJ1-1, with D possibly TRBD1 on 6 matching bases. Per the germline V gene, CDR1 is MNHEY and CDR2 is SMNVEV (reference sequence). This CDR3 spans 13 amino acids. V was cut by 6 bases and J by 1 base, with 9 bases left in between.

The chain carries TRBV28 and TRBJ2-7, with D perhaps TRBD2 (5 bases). V was pared by 8 bases and J by 7 bases, with 21 bases between. CDR3 length equals 14 residues. Germline loops: CDR1 MDHEN, CDR2 SYDVKM. CDR3 nucleotide sequence: TGTGCCAGCCATAAACCCTTGAGGGTTGGGGAGCAGTACTTC. Protein sequence: CASHKPLRVGEQYF.

This chain links TRBV21-1 with TRBJ1-1. TRBV21-1 is shown as a pseudogene. This CDR3 spans 14 amino acids. The CDR3 nucleotides read TGTGCCAGCGACGGGGAGGTGGGGGGCACTGAAGCTTTCTTT. Translation gives CASDGEVGGTEAFF.

V usage is TRBV19 and J usage is TRBJ1-1; possible D gene TRBD1, 5 bases. The germline V and J ends were trimmed by 5 bases and 3 bases, with 19 bases remaining between them. The length of the CDR3 is 16 residues. Germline CDR1 and CDR2: LNHDA and SQIVND (reference sequence). CDR3 sequence (DNA): TGTGCCAGTAGTCAGGGACCGGGAATTGGATACACTGAAGCTTTCTTT. Its translation is CASSQGPGIGYTEAFF.

CDR3 protein: CASRQGGGEKLFF. The DNA for the CDR3 is TGTGCCAGCCGACAGGGGGGGGGTGAAAAACTGTTTTTT. This sequence joins TRBV11-2 and TRBJ1-4; 9 nucleotides align to TRBD1. CDR3 length: 13 amino acids. J lost 7 bases, V lost 8 bases, and 5 bases had no gene match. Germline lookup yields CDR1 SGHAT and CDR2 FQNNGV.